The rows below give T cell receptor beta chains drawn from one sample of a study of Ad26.COV2.S vaccination and SARS-CoV-2 variants. TCRdb keeps only in-frame clones here, not all; method: immunoSEQ multiplex PCR. The sample records hundreds of thousands of clones, 80% to 95% being singletons. This specimen consisted of peripheral blood, obtained in a trial of Ad26.COV2.S vaccine versus placebo. Every receptor here comes from a person between 18 and 59 years old who received the Ad26.COV2.S COVID-19 vaccine or a placebo. CDR3s include the opening cysteine and the closing phenylalanine or tryptophan. The D gene is left open where the match is weak. Clone size is stated in some rows and not others, as once, few, many or a class when expanded.

TRBD1,TRBV11-1,.,TRBJ2-6,TGTGCCAGCAGCCAAGACAGGGTAGGGGCCAACGTCCTGACTTTC,CASSQDRVGANVLTF
.,TRBV12-5,once,TRBJ1-5,TGTGCTAGTGGTTTGGGGATTTCTCCCAATCAGCCCCAGCATTTT,CASGLGISPNQPQHF
TRBD2,TRBV30,.,TRBJ2-7,TGTGCCTGGAGTGTACCAGTTAGCGGGACCTACGAGCAGTACTTC,CAWSVPVSGTYEQYF
TRBD2,TRBV5-1,.,TRBJ2-7,TGCGCCAGCAGCTTAAGGACTAGCGGGGAACTTACCTACGAGCAGTACTTC,CASSLRTSGELTYEQYF
TRBD1,TRBV18,.,TRBJ2-2,TGTGCCAGCTCCCAAGACAGGGGTGACGGGGAGCTGTTTTTT,CASSQDRGDGELFF
.,TRBV12-3/TRBV12-4,once,TRBJ2-5,TGTGCCAGCAGTTTCGGGATCACCCAGTACTTC,CASSFGITQYF
.,TRBV11-3,.,TRBJ2-7,TGTGCCAGCAGCTTAACACAGGCCTACGAGCAGTACTTC,CASSLTQAYEQYF
TRBD2,TRBV7-6,.,TRBJ2-3,TGTGCCAGCAGCATGGTACATCCCGGGACTAGTGGCCCAGATACGCAGTATTTT,CASSMVHPGTSGPDTQYF
TRBD1,TRBV3-1/TRBV3-2,.,TRBJ2-7,TGTGCCAGCAGGCGACAGGGGGCCCTTAACGAGCAGTACTTC,CASRRQGALNEQYF
TRBD1,TRBV15,once,TRBJ2-1,TGTGCCACCAGCAGAGGACAGGGTACGGGTGAGCAGTTCTTC,CATSRGQGTGEQFF
.,TRBV21-1,.,TRBJ1-3,TGTGCCAGCAGCAAAATCCTCTTCGACAGGACCCTCTCTGGAAACACCATATATTTT,CASSKILFDRTLSGNTIYF
.,TRBV19,.,TRBJ1-4,TGTGCCAGTAGTATAGATCGGGGCAGAGTTAATGAAAAACTGTTTTTT,CASSIDRGRVNEKLFF
.,TRBV19,.,TRBJ1-3,TGTGCCAGTACAAGACAGGACTCTGGAAACACCATATATTTT,CASTRQDSGNTIYF
.,TRBV11-2,once,TRBJ2-5,TGTGCCAGCAGCCGAAGCCGTTCCACCGAGACCCAGTACTTC,CASSRSRSTETQYF
.,TRBV3-1/TRBV3-2,few,TRBJ1-2,TGTGCCAGCAGCCAAGATGGAAGGGAGGGCCCCGACAGTGGCTACACCTTC,CASSQDGREGPDSGYTF
.,TRBV24-1,.,TRBJ2-3,TGTGCCACCAGTTCTAGCACAGATACGCAGTATTTT,CATSSSTDTQYF
.,TRBV30,.,TRBJ2-2,TGTGCCTGGAGTGTCCTACACGGGGCGGTTTACACCGGGGAGCTGTTTTTT,CAWSVLHGAVYTGELFF
.,TRBV6-4,once,TRBJ2-5,TGTGCCAGCAGGACAAGGCTGGGGGAGACCCAGTACTTC,CASRTRLGETQYF
TRBD1,TRBV5-1,.,TRBJ2-5,TGCGCCAGCAGCTTACCGGGACAGGTGGAGACCCAGTACTTC,CASSLPGQVETQYF
.,TRBV7-2,.,TRBJ2-3,TGTGCCAGCAGCGTCGGAGGACGCACAGATACGCAGTATTTT,CASSVGGRTDTQYF